This TCR beta chain was captured in a study of human T cells and chemical hapten exposure. V lost 4 bases to trimming and J lost 1 base, with 15 bases between them. Looked up from germline, CDR1 is SGDLS and CDR2 is YYNGEE. The CDR3 length is 15 residues. Time point here: pre-sensitization, week 0. The treatment was: therapeutic diphenylcyclopropenone sensitization with weekly scalp DPC. This clonotype was detected ten times or more. TCRdb used MiXCR to reprocess the RACE reads, holding one entry per CDR3 protein. Here the sample spans about 270,000 distinct CDR3 sequences, 7.7% being singletons. The V gene is TRBV9, the J gene TRBJ2-7, with D unresolved. Sequencing was performed on whole blood, taken in connection with sensitization to the hapten diphenylcyclopropenone (DPC). The source of this sequence is a man between 18 and 29 years old with alopecia areata. Some clones in this sample may be carry-over from other donors' samples. The CDR3 sequence: CASSPTREGSYEQYF. DNA for the CDR3: TGTGCCAGCAGCCCAACCCGAGAAGGGTCCTACGAGCAGTACTTC.